These 17 T cell receptor beta chains were all obtained from the same sample, sequenced in a study of shared clonotypes between healthy human individuals. The method was immunoSEQ multiplex PCR; TCRdb's version includes in-frame clones alone and lacks a portion of them. The sample lists 2,500,000 or so clones; 85% to 95% were seen once. Specimen: naive CD4+ T cells from PBMCs. Subset in this sample: CD45RA+ positively selected. The receptors were sampled from a young man in good health. Some clones in this sample may be carry-over from other donors' samples.

This clone was observed once. The chain couples TRBV30 to TRBJ2-7, with D perhaps matching TRBD2 (6 bases). V was cut by 1 base and J by 3 bases, with 10 bases left in between. The CDR3 consists of 13 residues. The germline CDR1 and CDR2 sequences are GTSNPN and SVGIG (reference sequence). CDR3 residues: CAWSAGDYYEQYF. CDR3 nucleotide sequence: TGTGCCTGGAGTGCGGGAGACTACTACGAGCAGTACTTC.

In this sample, this clone turned up once. The chain links TRBV5-1 to TRBJ2-5; D gene ambiguous. Trimming shortened V by 0 bases and J by 4 bases, and 13 bases separated the two germline ends. CDR3 length equals 15 residues. Germline V CDR1 and CDR2: SGHRS, YFSETQ. The CDR3: CASSLATGERETQYF. CDR3 bases: TGCGCCAGCAGCTTGGCCACGGGTGAGCGAGAGACCCAGTACTTC.

In this sample, this clone turned up once. The gene calls are TRBV7-6 and TRBJ1-2; D ambiguous. This CDR3 spans 13 amino acids. V lost 5 bases and J 2 bases, leaving 9 bases between the germline ends. Germline V gene data show CDR1 as SGHVS and CDR2 as FNYEAQ. This CDR3 is CASSAVWNYGYTF. The CDR3 bases are TGTGCCAGCAGCGCGGTATGGAACTATGGCTACACCTTC.

About this clone itself: This sample also contains other DNA sequences that code for the same CDR3. This rearrangement joins TRBV6-5 to TRBJ2-6; D is unresolved. V gave up 5 bases and J gave up 4 bases, with 6 bases separating them. Germline V gives CDR1 MNHEY, CDR2 SVGAGI. This CDR3 contains 13 residues. In nucleotides, the CDR3 is TGTGCCAGCAGTCCTCCCGGGGCCAACGTCCTGACTTTC. Protein: CASSPPGANVLTF.

CDR3 region: CASNGGSTGNEQFF. The CDR3 nucleotides are TGTGCCAGCAACGGCGGGAGTACGGGAAATGAGCAGTTCTTC. V and J are TRBV27 and TRBJ2-1, with 7 bases that match TRBD2. The germline gives CDR1 MNHEY, CDR2 SMNVEV (reference sequence). The CDR3 loop spans 14 amino acids. With V trimmed by 7 bases and J by 7 bases, 10 bases remained unmatched.

Here the CDR3 reads CASSPREGRFKVGANVLTF. CDR3 in DNA: TGTGCCAGCAGCCCCCGCGAGGGGCGATTTAAGGTTGGGGCCAACGTCCTGACTTTC. The chain is built from TRBV7-2 and TRBJ2-6; D may be TRBD1 or TRBD2 (5 bases each). Between the trimmed V and J ends, which lost 5 bases and 3 bases, there was a span of 23 bases. This CDR3 contains 19 residues. The V gene's germline CDR1 is SGHTA and CDR2 FQGNSA.

This clone was counted a single time. The gene calls are TRBV2 and TRBJ1-4; possibly TRBD1 for D (5 bases). Germline-derived CDR1 and CDR2 are SNHLY and FYNNEI. The CDR3 totals 14 residues. Trimming stripped 6 bases from V and 3 bases from J, with 11 bases between. DNA of the CDR3: TGTGCCAGCAGGGCGGGGGTAGCTAATGAAAAACTGTTTTTT. As protein: CASRAGVANEKLFF.

The chain joins TRBV7-2 to TRBJ1-1; D unclear. V lost 3 bases to trimming and J lost 4 bases, with 15 bases between them. The germline V gene has CDR1 SGHTA and CDR2 FQGNSA. The CDR3 length is 15 residues. The CDR3 here is CASSLRDRWFTEAFF. As DNA, the CDR3 is TGTGCCAGCAGCTTGAGGGATAGGTGGTTCACTGAAGCTTTCTTT.

Points on this clone: The same CDR3 is also encoded by other DNA sequences in this sample. The CDR3 region is CASSLRTDTQYF. For the CDR3, the DNA is TGTGCCAGCAGCTTACGGACAGATACGCAGTATTTT. The rearrangement uses TRBV7-9 and TRBJ2-3; D not certain. V lost 2 bases and J 3 bases, leaving 3 bases between the germline ends. CDR3 size: 12 residues. Germline loops: CDR1 SEHNR, CDR2 FQNEAQ (reference sequence). The whole variable domain, remainder taken from reference TRBV7-9 and TRBJ2-3, is DTGVSQNPRHKITKRGQNVTFRCDPISEHNRLYWYRQTLGQGPEFLTYFQNEAQLEKSRLLSDRFSAERPKGSFSTLEIQRTEQGDSAMYLCASSLRTDTQYFGPGTRLTVL.

The J gene is TRBJ2-7, the V gene TRBV6-1, with a possible D match to TRBD1 (6 bases). V lost 2 bases and J 7 bases, leaving 12 bases between the germline ends. This CDR3 contains 13 residues. CDR1 and CDR2 from the germline V gene are MNHNS and SASEGT. This chain's CDR3 is CASSERAGDEQYF. The DNA of the CDR3 is TGTGCCAGCAGTGAAAGGGCAGGGGATGAGCAGTACTTC.

This sequence joins TRBV4-3 and TRBJ2-1; D might be TRBD2 (5 bases). The CDR3 runs to 17 residues. In germline, CDR1 is LGHNA, CDR2 YSLEER. V was shortened by 2 bases and J by 5 bases, with 19 bases between the two germline ends. This CDR3 reads CASSQFRLNPGNNEQFF. DNA of the CDR3: TGCGCCAGCAGCCAATTCAGACTAAACCCAGGAAACAATGAGCAGTTCTTC.

In this sample, this clone turned up a few times. This sequence joins TRBV6-5 and TRBJ1-2; 8 bases match TRBD1. The CDR3 covers 15 residues. V dropped 6 bases and J dropped 5; count of bases not matched to a gene: 11. The germline CDR1 and CDR2 sequences are MNHEY and SVGAGI. The CDR3 reads CASSRRTGFNYGYTF. CDR3 bases: TGTGCCAGCAGCCGCAGGACAGGGTTTAATTATGGCTACACCTTC.

The gene calls are TRBV7-9 and TRBJ1-1, with no clear D. The ends were cut back, 1 base at V and 4 bases at J, with 10 bases in the middle. Germline values: CDR1 SEHNR, CDR2 FQNEAQ (reference sequence). The CDR3 has 14 residues. CDR3: CASSLDRDSTEAFF. DNA for the CDR3: TGTGCCAGCAGCTTAGATCGGGATTCCACTGAAGCTTTCTTT.

The chain has TRBV19 and TRBJ2-3; 13 bases line up with TRBD2. CDR3 length equals 16 residues. Trimming cost V 7 bases and J 0 bases; bases outside gene matches: 4. The germline V gene encodes CDR1 LNHDA and CDR2 SQIVND (reference sequence). The CDR3 nucleotides are TGTGCCAGTATCCGGACTAGCGGGGGCAGCACAGATACGCAGTATTTT. Its translation: CASIRTSGGSTDTQYF.

This clone was counted a few times. The chain couples TRBV11-2 to TRBJ2-2; 8 nucleotides align to TRBD2. The V gene's germline CDR1 is SGHAT and CDR2 FQNNGV. This CDR3 region has 15 residues. V dropped 4 bases and J dropped 1; count of bases not matched to a gene: 2. DNA of the CDR3: TGTGCCAGCAGCTCCACTAGCGGGAACACCGGGGAGCTGTTTTTT. Its protein product is CASSSTSGNTGELFF.

The V and J genes are TRBV18 and TRBJ2-2; tentatively, D is TRBD2 (5 bases). Germline CDR1 reads KGHSH; CDR2 reads LQKENI. V lost 5 bases and J lost 3, with 13 bases in between. The CDR3 runs 15 residues. The DNA of the CDR3 is TGTGCCAGCTCAGCCTCCCGGGGATACACCGGGGAGCTGTTTTTT. Protein product: CASSASRGYTGELFF.

The chain employs TRBV28 and TRBJ1-1; 7 positions agree with TRBD1. The CDR3 is 15 residues long. V gave up 2 bases and J gave up 5 bases; unmatched junction bases: 8. Germline CDR1 reads MDHEN; CDR2 reads SYDVKM. CDR3 DNA: TGTGCCAGCAGTTTAAGTTTCAGGGGGGGAACTGAAGCTTTCTTT. Its protein product is CASSLSFRGGTEAFF.